This T cell receptor beta chain was observed in a study of T-cell memory formation after mild COVID-19. Overall study context: TCR clusters showed largely donor specificity.

CDR1 SEHNR and CDR2 FQNEAQ come from the germline V gene (reference sequence). V lost 3 bases and J 9 bases, leaving 12 bases between the germline ends. CDR3 length equals 14 residues. TCRalpha and TCRbeta libraries used 5'RACE with constant-segment primers and UMIs. TCRdb reprocessed the 5' RACE reads with MiXCR, giving one entry per CDR3 protein. The table records more than 350,000 distinct CDR3 sequences, 15% to 20% of them present only once. Sequencing used PBMCs or a T cell subset sorted from them (not recorded which). J is TRBJ1-6 and V is TRBV7-9, with D maybe TRBD1 (5 bases). The source of this sequence is a man aged 18 to 35 who had mild COVID-19 (a few samples of this study predate the infection). Cell type and time point are not known. This CDR3 is CASSFEGKSSPLHF. Written as DNA, the CDR3 is TGTGCCAGCAGCTTTGAGGGGAAGTCTTCACCCCTCCACTTT.